This T cell receptor (beta chain) emerged from a study of cytomegalovirus exposure and HLA in healthy donors. With 60 Vbeta and 13 Jbeta primers, the PCR was carried out. Data came from immunoSEQ multiplex PCR; TCRdb stores just in-frame clones and leaves some out. Here the sample spans over 110,000 clones, around 73% being singletons. Germline V gene sequence: CDR1 MDHEN, CDR2 SYDVKM. J gave up 2 bases and V 3 bases, and 7 bases lay outside the gene matches. The CDR3 covers 16 residues. General study points: An analysis that was carried out later associated fewer than 20,000 TCR beta sequences with HLA alleles at 0.05 false discovery rate. Highest at DRB1 and lowest at HLA-C, TCR association rates differed among HLA loci in a later analysis. Indistinguishable V segments, including TRBV6-2 and TRBV6-3, were excluded. As confirmed in vitro, a few CMV-associated chains were specific for CMV antigens.

About this clone itself: Its specificity is not known.

The TCR sequence derives from a middle-aged woman in good health and CMV-seronegative. Sample: PBMCs. The V gene is TRBV28, the J gene TRBJ2-1; 7 bases line up with TRBD1. The CDR3, as DNA: TGTGCCAGCAGTTTTCCCCGACAGGGTGCCTACAATGAGCAGTTCTTC. Protein product: CASSFPRQGAYNEQFF.